The following is a T cell receptor (beta chain) sequence with its context. This sample stems from a study of blood T cell repertoires in COVID-19. Study overall: Sources were T cells, B-cell-depleted T cells, or PBMCs; the material itself was cDNA or gDNA.

The assay was immunoSEQ multiplex PCR, and TCRdb's table has in-frame clones only and misses some. The data show under 250,000 clones, with around nine tenths seen just once and over 1.1% held by the top ten. This TCR was recovered from an elderly man with acute or convalescent COVID-19. Sequences were obtained from peripheral blood.

Here the CDR3 DNA reads TGCGCCAGCAGCTTGGAAGGGAGCTCCTACAATGAGCAGTTCTTC. It is translated as CASSLEGSSYNEQFF. V usage is TRBV5-1 and J usage is TRBJ2-1; TRBD2 is a possible D gene (5 bases). The CDR3 has 15 amino acids. V was pared by 0 bases and J by 0 bases, with 7 bases between. The V gene's germline CDR1 is SGHRS and CDR2 YFSETQ.